A selection of T cell receptor beta chains follows, all from one sample in a study of blood T cells in healthy people across ages. TCRdb ran MiXCR on the 5' RACE reads and lists one entry per CDR3 protein. The sample has 650,000 to 800,000 distinct CDR3 sequences, 52% seen once. Material for sequencing was blood. Every receptor here comes from an elderly woman in good health. The CDR3 runs from the conserved cysteine through the conserved F or W. The D gene is left open where the match is weak. The size entry is marked missing in some rows and otherwise reads once, few, many or a size class.

J gene: TRBJ1-2
V gene: TRBV7-2
D gene: TRBD1
clone size: .
CDR3 protein: CASSEGTGGGYGYTF
CDR3 DNA: TGTGCCAGCAGCGAAGGGACAGGGGGCGGCTATGGCTACACCTTC

J gene: TRBJ2-1
V gene: TRBV19
D gene: TRBD2
clone size: many
CDR3 protein: CASSIVTQRGPGEQFF
CDR3 DNA: TGTGCCAGTAGTATAGTTACCCAGCGGGGCCCCGGGGAGCAGTTCTTC

J gene: TRBJ1-6
V gene: TRBV10-3
D gene: TRBD1
clone size: .
CDR3 protein: CAIRAQGDSPLHF
CDR3 DNA: TGTGCCATCAGGGCGCAGGGGGATTCACCCCTCCACTTT

J gene: TRBJ1-6
V gene: TRBV5-1
D gene: TRBD1
clone size: few
CDR3 protein: CASSLGQGTNSPLHF
CDR3 DNA: TGCGCCAGCAGCCTTGGACAGGGGACTAATTCACCCCTCCACTTT

J gene: TRBJ2-1
V gene: TRBV9
D gene: .
clone size: many
CDR3 protein: CASSDPLQFF
CDR3 DNA: TGTGCCAGCAGCGATCCCCTCCAGTTCTTC

J gene: TRBJ2-1
V gene: TRBV3-1
D gene: .
clone size: many
CDR3 protein: CASSQPTSNEQFF
CDR3 DNA: TGTGCCAGCAGCCAACCTACAAGTAATGAGCAGTTCTTC

J gene: TRBJ2-3
V gene: TRBV28
D gene: .
clone size: many
CDR3 protein: CASSLSSRGSDTQYF
CDR3 DNA: TGTGCCAGCAGTTTATCATCTAGGGGGTCAGATACGCAGTATTTT

J gene: TRBJ1-2
V gene: TRBV5-1
D gene: TRBD1
clone size: many
CDR3 protein: CASSWTGEYGYTF
CDR3 DNA: TGCGCCAGCAGCTGGACAGGGGAATATGGCTACACCTTC

J gene: TRBJ2-1
V gene: TRBV7-3
D gene: .
clone size: many
CDR3 protein: CASSLQRPGTNNEQFF
CDR3 DNA: TGTGCCAGCAGCTTACAGCGGCCGGGAACCAACAATGAGCAGTTCTTC

J gene: TRBJ2-6
V gene: TRBV20-1
D gene: .
clone size: .
CDR3 protein: CSASFSGANVLTF
CDR3 DNA: TGCAGTGCTTCCTTCTCTGGGGCCAACGTCCTGACTTTC

J gene: TRBJ2-1
V gene: TRBV6-5
D gene: TRBD1
clone size: many
CDR3 protein: CASSRIQGMGEQFF
CDR3 DNA: TGTGCCAGCAGTCGGATACAGGGGATGGGTGAGCAGTTCTTC

J gene: TRBJ2-2
V gene: TRBV12-3/TRBV12-4
D gene: .
clone size: few
CDR3 protein: CASSFSPGSGELFF
CDR3 DNA: TGTGCCAGCAGTTTTTCACCCGGGTCTGGGGAGCTGTTTTTT

J gene: TRBJ2-3
V gene: TRBV2
D gene: .
clone size: .
CDR3 protein: CASGPGTATDTQYF
CDR3 DNA: TGTGCCAGCGGCCCCGGGACGGCCACAGATACGCAGTATTTT

J gene: TRBJ1-4
V gene: TRBV29-1
D gene: .
clone size: many
CDR3 protein: CSVNFQGVSRLFF
CDR3 DNA: TGCAGCGTTAATTTCCAGGGCGTAAGCAGACTGTTTTTT

J gene: TRBJ2-3
V gene: TRBV29-1
D gene: .
clone size: once
CDR3 protein: CSVGPGSLPGDTQYF
CDR3 DNA: TGCAGCGTTGGACCGGGCAGTTTACCAGGAGATACGCAGTATTTT

J gene: TRBJ1-1
V gene: TRBV5-1
D gene: TRBD1
clone size: few
CDR3 protein: CASSSFGQGARDTEAFF
CDR3 DNA: TGCGCCAGCAGCTCCTTCGGACAGGGGGCGCGAGACACTGAAGCTTTCTTT

J gene: TRBJ1-2
V gene: TRBV4-2
D gene: .
clone size: many
CDR3 protein: CASSQTGPHRGYTF
CDR3 DNA: TGTGCCAGCAGCCAGACGGGACCCCATAGGGGCTACACCTTC

J gene: TRBJ2-2
V gene: TRBV2
D gene: .
clone size: .
CDR3 protein: CAGRARYLAGELFF
CDR3 DNA: TGTGCCGGCAGAGCCCGTTATCTGGCCGGGGAGCTGTTTTTT

J gene: TRBJ2-7
V gene: TRBV20-1
D gene: TRBD2
clone size: few
CDR3 protein: CSARDRLAGGPFHEQYF
CDR3 DNA: TGCAGTGCTAGAGATAGGCTAGCGGGAGGGCCTTTCCACGAGCAGTACTTC

J gene: TRBJ2-3
V gene: TRBV20-1
D gene: .
clone size: many
CDR3 protein: CSARVSLGFTDTQYF
CDR3 DNA: TGCAGTGCTAGAGTCAGTCTTGGGTTCACAGATACGCAGTATTTT

J gene: TRBJ2-3
V gene: TRBV2
D gene: .
clone size: few
CDR3 protein: CASSEAVSASTDTQYF
CDR3 DNA: TGTGCCAGCAGTGAAGCTGTGTCAGCTAGCACAGATACGCAGTATTTT

J gene: TRBJ2-7
V gene: TRBV6-5
D gene: .
clone size: .
CDR3 protein: CASSYQGSYEQYF
CDR3 DNA: TGTGCCAGCAGTTACCAGGGATCCTACGAGCAGTACTTC

J gene: TRBJ2-7
V gene: TRBV5-5
D gene: .
clone size: .
CDR3 protein: CASSVRDSYEQYF
CDR3 DNA: TGTGCCAGCAGCGTCCGGGACTCCTACGAGCAGTACTTC

J gene: TRBJ2-7
V gene: TRBV3-1
D gene: TRBD1
clone size: few
CDR3 protein: CASSQGDRNEQYF
CDR3 DNA: TGTGCCAGCAGCCAAGGGGACAGGAATGAGCAGTACTTC